The 17 T cell receptor beta chains below all came from one sample that was sequenced in a study of blood T cell repertoires in COVID-19. The method was immunoSEQ multiplex PCR; TCRdb's version includes in-frame clones alone and lacks a portion of them. This table holds approximately 230,000 clones, around four fifths found once. Sample: peripheral blood. The receptors derive from a man aged 25-40 years with active or convalescent COVID-19.

This rearrangement joins TRBV30 to TRBJ1-3; D unresolved. V was cut by 0 bases and J by 7 bases, with 7 bases left in between. CDR1 is GTSNPN and CDR2 is SVGIG in the germline V gene (reference sequence). The CDR3 consists of 12 residues. The CDR3 loop is CAWSVNGNTIYF. For the CDR3, the DNA is TGTGCCTGGAGTGTAAATGGCAACACCATATATTTT.

This sequence joins TRBV10-2 and TRBJ2-7, with D hard to call. Germline CDR1 WSHSY, CDR2 SAAADI. With 4 bases removed from V and 5 bases from J, the gap between germline ends came to 3 bases. The CDR3 spans 10 residues. The CDR3 nucleotides are TGCGCCAGCAGTGCTCACGAGCAGTACTTC. As protein: CASSAHEQYF.

The genes are TRBV19 and TRBJ2-6, with no clear D. Trimming cost V 7 bases and J 2 bases, with 9 bases left between them. CDR1 is LNHDA and CDR2 is SQIVND in the germline V gene (reference sequence). The CDR3 consists of 14 residues. DNA for the CDR3: TGTGCCAGTACCGTAACGGCTGGGGCCAACGTCCTGACTTTC. It codes for CASTVTAGANVLTF.

CDR3 sequence reads: CASSLVQLAAPYNEQFF. The CDR3 nucleotides read TGTGCCAGCAGCTTAGTCCAACTAGCGGCTCCTTACAATGAGCAGTTCTTC. The chain has TRBV7-2 and TRBJ2-1, with 8 nucleotides matching TRBD2. Looked up from germline, CDR1 is SGHTA and CDR2 is FQGNSA. V lost 1 base to trimming and J lost 4 bases; unmatched junction nucleotides: 9. The CDR3 extends over 17 amino acids.

V usage is TRBV7-2 and J usage is TRBJ2-5; possibly TRBD2 for D (5 bases). This CDR3 has 16 amino acids. V gave up 2 bases and J gave up 3 bases, with 16 bases separating them. Germline-derived CDR1 and CDR2 are SGHTA and FQGNSA. The CDR3 loop is CASSLIGAGVKETQYF. CDR3 bases: TGTGCCAGCAGCTTAATTGGTGCGGGTGTCAAAGAGACCCAGTACTTC.

The chain combines TRBV29-1 with TRBJ2-1, with 13 bases lining up with TRBD2. J was trimmed by 9 bases and V by 4 bases; bases with no gene match: 3. Germline assignment: CDR1 SQVTM and CDR2 ANQGSEA. The CDR3 has 13 residues. CDR3 amino acids: CSVAGTSGTEQFF. The CDR3 bases are TGCAGCGTTGCCGGGACTAGCGGGACTGAGCAGTTCTTC.

This clone was seen only a few times. J is TRBJ2-7 and V is TRBV7-2; tentative D call: TRBD2 (6 bases). Trimming removed 5 bases at V and 1 base at J, with 12 bases between. There are 14 residues in the CDR3. Looked up from germline, CDR1 is SGHTA and CDR2 is FQGNSA. The CDR3 bases are TGTGCCAGCAGCCCCACTAGCCCTTCCTACGAGCAGTACTTC. It translates to CASSPTSPSYEQYF.

Comment on this clone: An end of the junction does not agree with germline; a read error may underlie this. The chain uses TRBV4-3 and TRBJ1-1, with D possibly matching TRBD1 (6 bases). The CDR3 loop spans 14 amino acids. CDR1 and CDR2 from the germline V gene are LGHNA and YSLEER. The CDR3 sequence is CASSQDPDASGVKF. CDR3 nucleotides: TGCGCCAGCAGCCAAGATCCGGACGCCTCAGGGGTTAAATTT.

The chain employs TRBV19 and TRBJ1-5, with D perhaps matching TRBD1 (5 bases). The CDR3 is 14 amino acids. CDR1 and CDR2 from the germline V gene are LNHDA and SQIVND (reference sequence). Trimming pared 10 bases from V and 2 bases from J, leaving 15 bases between. In DNA form, the CDR3 reads TGTGCCACTGGGGGGATTCCGGGCAATCAGCCCCAGCATTTT. Translation: CATGGIPGNQPQHF.

This clone was observed a few times. This sequence joins TRBV27 and TRBJ1-2, with 10 bases fitting TRBD1. CDR3 length: 15 residues. V lost 4 bases, J lost 6 bases, and 8 bases stayed unmatched. Germline values: CDR1 MNHEY, CDR2 SMNVEV (reference sequence). Written as DNA, the CDR3 is TGTGCCAGCAGTTCCCCGGGACAGGGGTTGAATGGCTACACCTTC. It is translated as CASSSPGQGLNGYTF.

This chain connects TRBV25-1 to TRBJ2-7; maybe TRBD2 (7 bases). Germline V gives CDR1 MGHDK, CDR2 SYGVNS. V shed 8 bases and J shed 2 bases, with 22 bases lying between them. The CDR3 runs to 16 residues. This CDR3 reads CASGLGGRGDTYEQYF. The CDR3 DNA sequence: TGTGCCAGCGGCCTGGGGGGGAGAGGGGACACCTACGAGCAGTACTTC.

This clone was seen ten or more times. The germline gene is not matched at one end of the junction; a read error may be the cause. This CDR3 reads CASSPLGLAGGNEQFF. The CDR3 DNA reads TGTGCTAGCAGCCCCCTGGGACTAGCGGGAGGCAATGAGCAGTTCTTC. The chain uses TRBV7-7 and TRBJ2-1, with TRBD2 matching 15 bases. The CDR3 runs to 16 residues. From germline, CDR1 is SSHAT and CDR2 FNYEAQ (reference sequence). The whole variable domain, filled in from reference TRBV7-7 and TRBJ2-1, reads GAGVSQSPRYKVTKRGQDVTLRCDPISSHATLYWYQQALGQGPEFLTYFNYEAQPDKSGLPSDRFSAERPEGSISTLTIQRTEQRDSAMYRCASSPLGLAGGNEQFFGPGTRLTVL.

The chain combines TRBV4-1 with TRBJ2-3; maybe TRBD2 (7 bases). This CDR3 spans 18 amino acids. The V and J ends lost 3 bases and 2 bases respectively, with 21 bases between them. The germline gives CDR1 MGHRA, CDR2 YSYEKL. As DNA, the CDR3 is TGCGCCAGCAGCCACCCCCATAGTTGGGGGGGCGACACAGATACGCAGTATTTT. Protein sequence: CASSHPHSWGGDTDTQYF.

The CDR3 DNA reads TGTGCCAGCAGTAGCGTCAGCTCCTACAATGAGCAGTTCTTC. This translates into CASSSVSSYNEQFF. This chain uses TRBV6-2 or TRBV6-3 with TRBJ2-1; D is ambiguous. Per germline, CDR1 MNHEY and CDR2 SVGEGT. The V end was cut by 5 bases, the J end by 0 bases, with 8 bases between. The CDR3 loop spans 14 amino acids.

V is TRBV28 and J is TRBJ1-2; D unresolved. The CDR3 is 10 residues long. Trimming removed 10 bases at V and 3 bases at J, with 6 bases between. In germline, CDR1 is MDHEN, CDR2 SYDVKM. The DNA for the CDR3 is TGTGCCATCGGGGACTATGGCTACACCTTC. Encoded protein: CAIGDYGYTF.

The chain uses TRBV3-1 (or the pseudogene TRBV3-2) and TRBJ2-2; 7 positions match TRBD1. Germline V gene sequence: CDR1 LGHDT, CDR2 YNNKEL (reference sequence). The CDR3 is made up of 15 amino acids. The V segment lost 4 bases and the J segment 2 bases; nucleotides outside the gene matches: 4. Here the CDR3 DNA reads TGTGCCAGCAGCCCCAGGGGGACCAACACCGGGGAGCTGTTTTTT. Its protein is CASSPRGTNTGELFF.

J is TRBJ2-7 and V is TRBV7-2; a weak D match, TRBD1 (7 bases). Between the trimmed V and J ends, which lost 3 bases and 4 bases, there was a span of 13 bases. Germline loops: CDR1 SGHTA, CDR2 FQGNSA. This CDR3 has 14 residues. The CDR3 loop is CASSFSGGGYEQYF. CDR3 DNA sequence: TGTGCCAGCAGCTTTTCAGGGGGAGGTTACGAGCAGTACTTC.